The rows below give T cell receptor beta chains drawn from one sample of a study of response to subunit inactivated influenza vaccine. TCRdb analysed the RT-PCR reads with MiXCR anew, one entry per CDR3 protein. The data hold 500,000 to 550,000 distinct CDR3 sequences, with around 7.9% observed a single time. This material consisted of PBMCs from blood, taken roughly 24 months after vaccination. These TCRs come from a man aged 50-75 years who received an inactivated influenza vaccine. Both conserved end residues are part of each CDR3. The D gene is left open where the match is weak. Size tells how often a clone was seen (once, few, many) or the class of an expanded clone, and some rows leave it out.

TRBD2,TRBJ2-1,TRBV28,.,TGTGCCAGCAGGAGGGGAGGGCCGAGCTCCTACAATGAGCAGTTCTTC,CASRRGGPSSYNEQFF
.,TRBJ2-7,TRBV20-1,.,TGCAGTGCTAGTGAGACATCGAAACCCTACGAGCAGTACTTC,CSASETSKPYEQYF
.,TRBJ2-5,TRBV12-3/TRBV12-4,.,TGTGCCAGCAGTCGACAGGGGCGGGGGGAGACCCAGTACTTC,CASSRQGRGETQYF
.,TRBJ2-3,TRBV6-5,few,TGTGCCAGCAGTTACACTCTATGGGACAGCGGGACTAGCACAGATACGCAGTATTTT,CASSYTLWDSGTSTDTQYF
TRBD2,TRBJ2-7,TRBV7-7,few,TGTGCTAGCAGCGAACCGACCGGGACTAGTAGGTACGAGCAGTACTTC,CASSEPTGTSRYEQYF
.,TRBJ2-5,TRBV12-3/TRBV12-4,many,TGTGCCAGCAGTTTAGGTGGGGCAAGGGAGACCCAGTACTTC,CASSLGGARETQYF
.,TRBJ1-1,TRBV29-1,.,TGCAGCGTTGAATTAGCAGGGGTAGCTGAAGCTTTCTTT,CSVELAGVAEAFF
.,TRBJ1-1,TRBV11-1,few,TGTGCCAGCAGCTTAAACAGGAAAACTGAAGCTTTCTTT,CASSLNRKTEAFF
.,TRBJ2-1,TRBV5-6,many,TGTGCCAGCAGCTTGGGACTATCATCTGGTGAGCAGTTCTTC,CASSLGLSSGEQFF
.,TRBJ2-2,TRBV7-6,.,TGTGCCAGCAGCTTGTATGGGAGGACCGGGGAGCTGTTTTTT,CASSLYGRTGELFF
.,TRBJ2-5,TRBV10-3,.,TGTGCCATCAGTGAAGGGGAACAAGAGACCCAGTACTTC,CAISEGEQETQYF
.,TRBJ1-1,TRBV5-5,few,TGTGCCAGCAGCGACCTTCTAAAAGCTTTCTTT,CASSDLLKAFF
TRBD1,TRBJ2-7,TRBV19,.,TGTGCCAGTAGTGTAAGGGACAGCACCAACTACGAGCAGTACTTC,CASSVRDSTNYEQYF
TRBD1,TRBJ1-3,TRBV5-1,.,TGCGCCAGCAGCCAAGACAGGGGGCCTGGAAACACCATATATTTT,CASSQDRGPGNTIYF
.,TRBJ2-1,TRBV7-2,once,TGTGCCAGCAGACTTTTGAAGGAGCAGTTCTTC,CASRLLKEQFF
.,TRBJ2-1,TRBV7-8,.,TGTGCCAGCAGTCGGACTCGAGGGTTGTTCAATGAGCAGTTCTTC,CASSRTRGLFNEQFF
.,TRBJ2-2,TRBV12-3/TRBV12-4,.,TGTGCCAGCAGTTCCCTCACAGGGAGATTGAACACCGGGGAGCTGTTTTTT,CASSSLTGRLNTGELFF
.,TRBJ1-2,TRBV20-1,.,TGCAGTGCTAGAGATGCGCGGGGGAACTATGGCTACACCTTC,CSARDARGNYGYTF
.,TRBJ2-1,TRBV9,few,TGTGCCAGCAGCGTAGAAGACAATGAGCAGTTCTTC,CASSVEDNEQFF
.,TRBJ1-1,TRBV9,few,TGTGCCAGTTCTGCTGCCACTGAAGCTTTCTTT,CASSAATEAFF
.,TRBJ2-7,TRBV5-1,.,TGCGCCAGCAGCTTGGCCTCGGGACGACCCTACGAGCAGTACTTC,CASSLASGRPYEQYF
.,TRBJ2-2,TRBV5-1,few,TGCGCCAGCAGCCGCCTGGGGGACGACACCGGGGAGCTGTTTTTT,CASSRLGDDTGELFF
TRBD1,TRBJ2-1,TRBV25-1,many,TGTGCCAGCAGTCGGGGGACAGGGGCCTACAATGAGCAGTTCTTC,CASSRGTGAYNEQFF
TRBD2,TRBJ2-7,TRBV20-1,many,TGCAGTGCTAGAGGACTAGCGGCGAGCTCCTACGAGCAGTACTTC,CSARGLAASSYEQYF
TRBD2,TRBJ2-3,TRBV9,many,TGTGCCAGCAGCGTGGAGGCCTTAAGGACTAGTGTCACAGATACGCAGTATTTT,CASSVEALRTSVTDTQYF